The 27 T cell receptor beta chains presented below share a single source sample, sequenced in a study of response to subunit inactivated influenza vaccine. TCRdb re-derived calls from the RT-PCR reads in MiXCR, one entry per CDR3 protein. The data show roughly 790,000 distinct CDR3 sequences, about 20% seen once. Source: PBMCs from blood, taken 4 to 6 days after vaccination. These TCRs come from a man aged 45-65 years who received an inactivated influenza vaccine.

The sample holds a few counts of this clonotype. V is TRBV20-1 and J is TRBJ2-1; D is uncertain. The CDR3 is made up of 11 amino acids. V was cut by 0 bases and J by 14 bases, with 11 bases left in between. Germline loops: CDR1 DFQATT, CDR2 SNEGSKA (reference sequence). This CDR3 reads CSARDPPSEFF. The CDR3 coding sequence is TGCAGTGCTAGAGATCCCCCCTCTGAGTTCTTC.

A few counts support this clonotype. The J gene is TRBJ2-5, the V gene TRBV12-3 or TRBV12-4; 9 bases fit TRBD2. Trimming at V came to 2 bases and at J to 5 bases, leaving 9 bases not matched to a gene. The CDR3 has 16 residues. The CDR3 loop reads CASSLFAGGPMETQYF. The DNA for the CDR3 is TGTGCCAGCAGTTTATTCGCGGGGGGGCCAATGGAGACCCAGTACTTC.

Only a few counts were recorded for this clonotype. The chain couples TRBV5-1 to TRBJ2-1; TRBD1 agrees at 7 bases. The J segment lost 9 bases and the V segment lost 0 bases, leaving 3 bases of the junction unmatched. CDR1 and CDR2 (germline): SGHRS, YFSETQ. The CDR3 is 13 amino acids. In DNA, the CDR3 is TGCGCCAGCAGCTTGGTGGCAGGGGGTGAGCAGTTCTTC. This translates into CASSLVAGGEQFF.

This clonotype was seen a handful of times. The gene calls are TRBV6-1 and TRBJ1-3, with D tentatively TRBD1 (6 bases). V gave up 6 bases and J gave up 4 bases, with 19 bases separating them. CDR3 length: 16 residues. Germline V gives CDR1 MNHNS, CDR2 SASEGT. As DNA, the CDR3 is TGTGCCAGCAGGCGATCCGGGACACTAAGAGGAAACACCATATATTTT. This gives the protein CASRRSGTLRGNTIYF.

The chain carries TRBV7-9 and TRBJ2-3, with 7 bases that match TRBD2. This CDR3 is 14 amino acids long. V shed 7 bases and J 1 base; nucleotides not matched to a gene: 5. CDR1 and CDR2 (germline): SEHNR, FQNEAQ (reference sequence). The CDR3 spells CASTHTSGTDTQYF. DNA of the CDR3: TGTGCCAGCACACACACTAGCGGCACAGATACGCAGTATTTT.

J is TRBJ2-3 and V is TRBV5-1, with D perhaps given as TRBD1 or TRBD2 (5 bases each). Trimming left V 0 bases short and J 4 bases short, with 15 bases between. The CDR3 loop spans 16 amino acids. Looked up from germline, CDR1 is SGHRS and CDR2 is YFSETQ. The CDR3 nucleotides are TGCGCCAGCAGCTTGGATTCCAGGGACGAGTCAGATACGCAGTATTTT. Protein product: CASSLDSRDESDTQYF.

This clonotype was observed a few times. This chain links TRBV19 with TRBJ1-3; D unclear. The CDR3 totals 15 residues. V gave up 3 bases and J gave up 7 bases, with 16 bases separating them. Germline CDR1 reads LNHDA; CDR2 reads SQIVND (reference sequence). The CDR3 protein is CASSMEGLPANTIYF. The CDR3 bases are TGTGCCAGTAGTATGGAGGGCCTCCCGGCGAACACCATATATTTT.

The rearrangement joins TRBV29-1 to TRBJ2-3; 7 positions agree with TRBD1. This CDR3 is built from 13 residues. Germline V CDR1 and CDR2: SQVTM, ANQGSEA. J lost 5 bases, V lost 7 bases, and 9 bases had no gene match. The CDR3 sequence is CSAFKGAVDTQYF. DNA for the CDR3: TGCAGCGCCTTTAAGGGGGCCGTAGATACGCAGTATTTT.

CDR3 nucleotides: TGTGCCATCAGTGAGTCCATACAAGAGACCCAGTACTTC. Amino acid sequence: CAISESIQETQYF. V gene TRBV10-3 combines with J gene TRBJ2-5; no clear D gene. The CDR3 loop spans 13 amino acids. V was pared by 0 bases and J by 2 bases, with 4 bases between. Germline assignment: CDR1 ENHRY and CDR2 SYGVKD.

The V and J genes are TRBV7-2 and TRBJ1-3; D is unclear. CDR1 and CDR2 from the germline V gene are SGHTA and FQGNSA. This CDR3 contains 14 residues. V was trimmed by 5 bases and J by 8 bases, leaving 16 bases between them. The CDR3 DNA is TGTGCCAGCAGCCTCAGTGTCGGGGTGGACACCATATATTTT. Its translation: CASSLSVGVDTIYF.

Only a few counts were recorded for this clonotype. The chain is built from TRBV7-2 and TRBJ2-3; the match to TRBD2 covers 7 bases. J gave up 2 bases and V 5 bases, and 7 bases lay outside the gene matches. There are 15 residues in the CDR3. Germline-derived CDR1 and CDR2 are SGHTA and FQGNSA. As DNA, the CDR3 is TGTGCCAGCAGCGTCACCGGGACTAACACAGATACGCAGTATTTT. Translated, it gives CASSVTGTNTDTQYF.

This clonotype was seen more than once but under ten times. Compared with germline, one end of the junction differs, possibly owing to a read error. The chain recombines TRBV7-9 with TRBJ1-1, with D unresolved. The CDR3 totals 12 residues. Germline V gene data show CDR1 as SEHNR and CDR2 as FQNEAQ (reference sequence). The DNA of the CDR3 is TGTGCCATCAGCGAAGATGGGACTGAAGCTTTCTTT. This gives the protein CAISEDGTEAFF.

CDR3 DNA: TGTGCCAGCAGTCCGGGGGTCTCCCTAGCGCACGAGCAGTACTTC. Protein: CASSPGVSLAHEQYF. The rearrangement links TRBV6-2 or TRBV6-3 to TRBJ2-7, with D possibly matching TRBD2 (6 bases). The CDR3 is 15 residues long. Trimming shortened V by 5 bases and J by 5 bases, and 19 bases separated the two germline ends. Germline CDR1 MNHEY, CDR2 SVGEGT.

This clonotype was observed a few times. The chain links TRBV29-1 to TRBJ2-2, with D maybe TRBD1 (6 bases). This CDR3 region has 13 residues. The V end was cut by 6 bases, the J end by 0 bases, with 8 bases between. In germline, CDR1 is SQVTM, CDR2 ANQGSEA. The CDR3 DNA reads TGCAGCGTACAGGGCGCGAACACCGGGGAGCTGTTTTTT. Translation gives CSVQGANTGELFF.

This chain connects TRBV20-1 to TRBJ1-1, with D uncertain. Germline V gene sequence: CDR1 DFQATT, CDR2 SNEGSKA (reference sequence). V gave up 1 base and J gave up 1 base, with 10 bases separating them. The CDR3 has 14 residues. CDR3 amino acids: CSARGRPTNTEAFF. CDR3 coding DNA: TGCAGTGCTAGAGGACGGCCGACGAACACTGAAGCTTTCTTT.

This clonotype was counted only a few times. This sequence joins TRBV29-1 and TRBJ2-5, with 8 bases that match TRBD2. Germline CDR1 and CDR2: SQVTM and ANQGSEA. The ends lost 6 bases at V and 3 bases at J; junction bases unmatched: 15. The CDR3 has 16 residues. The CDR3 is CSVIPKASGFKETQYF. CDR3 DNA: TGCAGCGTCATCCCAAAGGCTAGCGGGTTTAAAGAGACCCAGTACTTC.

This clonotype showed up just a few times. The chain joins TRBV27 to TRBJ2-3, with TRBD2 identical over 12 bases. J lost 2 bases, V lost 3 bases, and 3 bases had no gene match. The CDR3 runs to 16 residues. Germline values: CDR1 MNHEY, CDR2 SMNVEV (reference sequence). CDR3 in amino acids: CASSFLAGGFTDTQYF. The CDR3 DNA sequence: TGTGCCAGCAGTTTTCTAGCGGGAGGGTTCACAGATACGCAGTATTTT.

This chain joins TRBV5-1 and TRBJ2-1, with D unresolved. CDR1 is SGHRS and CDR2 is YFSETQ in the germline V gene. Trimming shortened V by 0 bases and J by 7 bases, and 11 bases separated the two germline ends. The CDR3 extends over 14 amino acids. The CDR3 DNA sequence: TGCGCCAGCAGCTTGGCCCCGGTCAGTAATGAGCAGTTCTTC. It is translated as CASSLAPVSNEQFF.

This chain connects TRBV20-1 to TRBJ2-3; a weak D match, TRBD1 (5 bases). The V gene lost 5 bases and the J gene lost 0 bases, with 15 bases spanning the gap. Germline CDR1 and CDR2: DFQATT and SNEGSKA (reference sequence). The CDR3 loop spans 15 amino acids. Here the CDR3 DNA reads TGCAGTGCTCGCAGGGCAGGGTCTAGCACAGATACGCAGTATTTT. Translation gives CSARRAGSSTDTQYF.

V usage is TRBV28 and J usage is TRBJ2-3, with 8 bases fitting TRBD2. This CDR3 is 16 amino acids long. CDR1 is MDHEN and CDR2 is SYDVKM in the germline V gene. J was trimmed by 4 bases and V by 6 bases; bases with no gene match: 12. CDR3 amino acids: CASRIPRAGVPDTQYF. The CDR3 DNA follows: TGTGCCAGCAGGATCCCCCGAGCGGGAGTTCCAGATACGCAGTATTTT.

The rearrangement joins TRBV7-6 to TRBJ2-7; no clear D. CDR3 size: 15 residues. The germline V gene encodes CDR1 SGHVS and CDR2 FNYEAQ. Trimming took off 1 base at V and 3 bases at J, with 13 bases between the two ends. The CDR3 sequence: CASSLGQGPGYEQYF. The CDR3 DNA reads TGTGCCAGCAGCTTAGGCCAAGGTCCAGGCTACGAGCAGTACTTC.

This clonotype was picked up many times. The V call is TRBV12-3 or TRBV12-4, the J call TRBJ2-7; 7 positions match TRBD1. The CDR3 contains 13 residues. Germline trimming cut 5 bases from V and 4 bases from J; bases unmatched to any gene: 5. The CDR3 DNA reads as TGTGCCAGCAGTCTGGACAGGCCATACGAGCAGTACTTC. Protein sequence: CASSLDRPYEQYF.

Only a few counts were recorded for this clonotype. The chain links TRBV4-3 to TRBJ2-7; the D gene is possibly TRBD2 (6 bases). V was clipped by 0 bases and J by 0 bases, with 9 bases between them. This CDR3 has 15 amino acids. Per germline, CDR1 LGHNA and CDR2 YSLEER. The CDR3 nucleotides read TGCGCCAGCAGCCAAGATACGGGGGACTCCTACGAGCAGTACTTC. It encodes CASSQDTGDSYEQYF.

The CDR3 loop reads CATSRTGGEQYF. DNA of the CDR3: TGTGCCACCAGCAGAACGGGAGGAGAGCAGTACTTC. The V gene is TRBV15, the J gene TRBJ2-7; 7 bases map to TRBD2. The junction had 2 bases not matched to a gene; V was cut back by 2 bases and J by 7 bases. This CDR3 spans 12 amino acids. Germline assignment: CDR1 LNHNV and CDR2 YYDKDF (reference sequence).

The chain joins TRBV18 to TRBJ2-7; no firm D call. Per germline, CDR1 KGHSH and CDR2 LQKENI. Trimming removed 5 bases at V and 5 bases at J, with 16 bases between. The CDR3 extends over 14 amino acids. CDR3 coding DNA: TGTGCCAGCTCATTTATGGACCTGGAACACGAGCAGTACTTC. This encodes CASSFMDLEHEQYF.

The V gene is TRBV11-3, the J gene TRBJ2-2; D call uncertain. V was pared by 5 bases and J by 3 bases, with 16 bases between. Germline V gene data show CDR1 as SGHNT and CDR2 as YENEEA. CDR3 size: 16 residues. The CDR3 DNA follows: TGTGCCAGCAGCGCAGCCGGGCCCCAGCACACCGGGGAGCTGTTTTTT. Translated, it gives CASSAAGPQHTGELFF.

This clonotype has just a few counts. The rearrangement joins TRBV20-1 to TRBJ1-2, with D possibly TRBD1 on 6 matching bases. Deletions cut 3 bases from V and 5 bases from J, with 7 bases between. The CDR3 runs 11 residues. CDR1 and CDR2 from the germline V gene are DFQATT and SNEGSKA (reference sequence). The CDR3 region is CSASQGYGYTF. CDR3 DNA sequence: TGCAGTGCTAGTCAGGGGTATGGCTACACCTTC.